This TCR beta chain emerged from a study of cytomegalovirus exposure and HLA in healthy donors. Study-level background: Among approximately 390 genotyped donors, around 80% fell in the Caucasian-associated ancestry cluster.

Notes on the study in general: Most subjects had HLA-A and HLA-B alleles reportedly predicted accurately by TCR beta sequences. The majority of CMV-associated TCR beta chains were reported as apparently HLA-restricted in a later analysis. It is likely that the observed cluster of highly shared sequence variants was a sequencing artifact.

PCR employed 60 Vbeta and 13 Jbeta primers. Clones were read by immunoSEQ multiplex PCR, and TCRdb kept only the in-frame ones, dropping some. The sample records around 120,000 clones, around 70% being singletons. Regarding this clone: What it binds is unknown.

V lost 8 bases and J lost 10; bases outside the gene matches: 8. Germline V gene data show CDR1 as MNHNS and CDR2 as SASEGT. This CDR3 is 13 amino acids long. Source material: PBMCs. The chain links TRBV6-1 to TRBJ1-4; 9 nucleotides line up with TRBD1. The clonotype was recovered from a woman aged 55-70 years in good health and CMV-seropositive. The DNA of the CDR3 is TGTGCCAGCTCAGACAGGGGGGTGGGAAAACTGTTTTTT. Protein: CASSDRGVGKLFF.